A selection of T cell receptor beta chains follows, all from one sample in a study of T-cell memory formation after mild COVID-19. TCRdb analysed the 5' RACE reads with MiXCR anew, one entry per CDR3 protein. The data show around 200,000 distinct CDR3 sequences, about 10% seen once. Sequencing was carried out using PBMCs or a T cell subset sorted from them (not recorded which). Every receptor here comes from a man between 18 and 35 years old who had mild COVID-19 (a few samples of this study predate the infection). Cell type and time point are not known. The conserved cysteine and the conserved F or W are not part of the CDR3 here. Fields, in order: J gene, clone size, V gene, CDR3 protein. Size is omitted from some rows. Given values are once, few, many or a class for expanded clones.

j_call: TRBJ2-1; clone_size: many; v_call: TRBV7-9; cdr3_aa: ASSLGVSYNEQF
j_call: TRBJ1-2; clone_size: few; v_call: TRBV7-2; cdr3_aa: ASSTYRGGGYT
j_call: TRBJ1-1; clone_size: many; v_call: TRBV12-3/TRBV12-4; cdr3_aa: ASSPQGIGTEAF
j_call: TRBJ2-7; clone_size: .; v_call: TRBV19; cdr3_aa: ASKHRDRGNYEQY
j_call: TRBJ1-1; clone_size: .; v_call: TRBV20-1; cdr3_aa: SARVAGMFAEAF
j_call: TRBJ2-1; clone_size: many; v_call: TRBV11-2; cdr3_aa: ASSFRPDSSYNEQF
j_call: TRBJ1-2; clone_size: many; v_call: TRBV20-1; cdr3_aa: SARDGGNYGYT
j_call: TRBJ2-2; clone_size: .; v_call: TRBV4-3; cdr3_aa: ASSPKPPGLAGEGTGELF
j_call: TRBJ1-6; clone_size: few; v_call: TRBV6-5; cdr3_aa: ASNNNPGLNNSPLH
j_call: TRBJ2-2; clone_size: few; v_call: TRBV29-1; cdr3_aa: SVGGQGLSRTGELF
j_call: TRBJ1-4; clone_size: few; v_call: TRBV7-9; cdr3_aa: ASSAGGTNEKLF
j_call: TRBJ2-7; clone_size: .; v_call: TRBV10-1; cdr3_aa: ARGQNLADEQY
j_call: TRBJ2-3; clone_size: .; v_call: TRBV7-2; cdr3_aa: ASGRLTSTDTQY